This T cell receptor (beta chain) was recorded in a study of cytomegalovirus exposure and HLA in healthy donors. Study-wide results and caveats: It was taken for granted in presence/absence analyses that sequencing depth across donors was roughly uniform. In vitro experiments confirmed that a few CMV-associated chains were specific for CMV antigens.

This clone was counted only a few times. Antigen unknown. Everyone who donated was a healthy bone marrow donor. In germline, CDR1 is MNHEY, CDR2 SVGAGI. Losses at the gene ends were 6 bases for V and 4 bases for J; bases not matched to a gene: 9. The CDR3 covers 15 residues. The PCR employed 60 Vbeta primers together with 13 Jbeta primers. The table came from immunoSEQ multiplex PCR; TCRdb's copy has only in-frame clones and leaves some out. The sample lists some 200,000 clones, about 85% occurring once. This sequence was found in a male donor in good health and CMV-seropositive. V gene TRBV6-5 combines with J gene TRBJ2-3, with 8 nucleotides matching TRBD2. Sequenced material: PBMCs. This chain's CDR3 is CASRGSGLGADTQYF. DNA of the CDR3: TGTGCCAGCAGGGGGTCGGGACTAGGGGCAGATACGCAGTATTTT.